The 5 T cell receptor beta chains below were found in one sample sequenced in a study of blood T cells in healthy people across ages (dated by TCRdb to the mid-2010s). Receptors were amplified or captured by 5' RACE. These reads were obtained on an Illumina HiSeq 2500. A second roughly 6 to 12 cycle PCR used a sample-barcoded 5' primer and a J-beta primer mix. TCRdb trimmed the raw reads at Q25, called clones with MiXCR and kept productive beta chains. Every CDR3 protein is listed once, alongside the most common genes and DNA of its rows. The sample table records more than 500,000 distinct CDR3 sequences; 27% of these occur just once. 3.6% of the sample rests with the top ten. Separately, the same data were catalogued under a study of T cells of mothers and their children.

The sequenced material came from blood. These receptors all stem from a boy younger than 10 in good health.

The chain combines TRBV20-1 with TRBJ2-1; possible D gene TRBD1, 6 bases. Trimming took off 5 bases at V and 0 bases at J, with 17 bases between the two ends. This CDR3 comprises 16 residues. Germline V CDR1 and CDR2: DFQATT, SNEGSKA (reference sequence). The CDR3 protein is CSAPRRTARSYNEQFF. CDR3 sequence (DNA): TGCAGTGCTCCCCGTAGGACAGCCCGCTCCTACAATGAGCAGTTCTTC.

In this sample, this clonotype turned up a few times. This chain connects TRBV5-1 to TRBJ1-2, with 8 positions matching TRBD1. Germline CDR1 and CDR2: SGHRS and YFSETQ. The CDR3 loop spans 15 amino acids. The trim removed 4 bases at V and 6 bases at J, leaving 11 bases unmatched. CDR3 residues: CASSVTGGWMNGYTF. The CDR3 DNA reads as TGCGCCAGCAGCGTAACAGGGGGGTGGATGAATGGCTACACCTTC.

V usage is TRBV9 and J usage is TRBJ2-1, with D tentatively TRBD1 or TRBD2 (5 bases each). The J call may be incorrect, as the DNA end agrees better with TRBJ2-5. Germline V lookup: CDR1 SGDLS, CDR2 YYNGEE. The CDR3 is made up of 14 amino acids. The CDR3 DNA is TGTGCCAGCAGCCCCCACCAGGGAGTAGAGACCCAGTACTTC. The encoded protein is CASSPHQGVETQYF.

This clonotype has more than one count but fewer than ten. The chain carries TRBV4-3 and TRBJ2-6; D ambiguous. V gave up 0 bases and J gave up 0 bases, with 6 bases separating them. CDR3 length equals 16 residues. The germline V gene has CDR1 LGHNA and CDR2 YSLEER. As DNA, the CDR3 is TGCGCCAGCAGCCAAGATCCGAACTCTGGGGCCAACGTCCTGACTTTC. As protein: CASSQDPNSGANVLTF.

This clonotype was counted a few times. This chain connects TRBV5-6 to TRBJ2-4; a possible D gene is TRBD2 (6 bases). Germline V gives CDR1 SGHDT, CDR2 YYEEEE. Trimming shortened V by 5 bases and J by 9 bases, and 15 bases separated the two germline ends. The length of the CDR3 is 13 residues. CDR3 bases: TGTGCCAGCAGTCCCACCCAGGGAGGCATTCAGTACTTC. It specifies CASSPTQGGIQYF.